The sequence of this TCR beta chain was determined in a study of vaccination and CD4 T cells after COVID-19 (dated by TCRdb to 2022 to 2024). Turning to the overall study: Every convalescent patient had a positive nasal swab PCR test for SARS-CoV-2, with mild disease in several patients and severe disease in one. Six males and four females were included in the convalescent cohort, with two Hispanic individuals, seven Caucasians, two Asians and one multiracial person represented. Participants got two doses of the Pfizer-BioNTech BNT162b2 vaccine (n=8) or two doses of the Moderna mRNA-1273 vaccine (n=2). Post-COVID blood samples from convalescent patients were collected a median of roughly 100 days after diagnosis, with a range of about 30 to 170 days. Post-vaccine blood samples were collected a median of about 66 days after the second vaccine dose, ranging from roughly 13 to 241 days. Culture stimuli were overlapping spike peptide pools from SARS-CoV-2 and from the common cold coronaviruses HCoV-NL63, HCoV-OC43 and HCoV-229E. As controls, cultures received a CEFX viral epitope pool (the positive control), an HIV-1 Nef peptide pool (the negative control), or no peptide at all. In fewer than 12 COVID-19 convalescent patients and a handful of infection-naive healthy vaccine recipients, researchers compared the spike-specific CD4+ TCR repertoire from before mRNA vaccination with the repertoire from after. Results and caveats for the whole study, not just this receptor: An increase in the median number of SARS-CoV-2-reactive clonotypes from 21 after infection to roughly 38 after vaccination was observed, but the change was not found to be significant. Among convalescent patients, a median about 86% of the SARS-CoV-2-reactive clones seen after vaccination appeared only after vaccination, which suggests priming specific to the vaccine. Of the vaccine-specific clones found in convalescent patients, nearly all (304 of 307) were mono-reactive for SARS-CoV-2 spike instead of being cross-reactive with common cold coronaviruses. The study included relatively few convalescent patients and did not analyze early timepoints after natural infection.

In regard to this clonotype: Its antigen remains unidentified. No base quality values were provided; no much bigger clone lies one nucleotide off.

The CDR3 measures 12 amino acids from cysteine to phenylalanine. CDR3 DNA only is kept here, 36 bases in frame from base 1. CDR1 and CDR2, looked up from the germline V gene (reference sequence), are DFQATT and SNEGSKA. This specimen's treatment or condition label, per the study, means: approximately 9-day PBMC culture with coronavirus spike peptide pools or control peptides (ViraFEST assay). The ViraFEST assay was used in the study, in which antigen-specific T cells were expanded with peptide pools and expanded clonotypes were subsequently identified by TCR sequencing. The convalescent patients' positive SARS-CoV-2 PCR tests fell between March and December 2020, which was before the Alpha, Beta and Delta variants emerged in the United States. PBMCs were cultured at roughly 1.8 million per well in IMDM supplemented with about 5.5% human AB serum and 8.5 to 10 IU/ml IL-2, with around 10 ug/ml peptide pools added. Half of the culture medium was replaced with fresh IL-2-containing medium on days 3 and 7. Once the cells had been in culture for less than 11 days, the EasySep CD4+ T cell isolation kit was used to isolate CD4+ T cells by negative selection. PBMCs were separated from whole blood using Ficoll-Paque Plus gradient centrifugation and then either used fresh or cryopreserved at -140C. Each culture condition was generally run in triplicate wells.

The library was obtained by PCR. At the Johns Hopkins FTIC core, DNA from the cultured CD4+ T cells underwent TCR sequencing with the Oncomine TCR Beta short-read assay. The QIAamp micro DNA kit was used to extract genomic DNA from the cultured CD4+ T cells. Oncomine TCR Beta libraries made from cultured CD4+ T cells were pooled using unique dual indexes and sequenced on an Illumina iSeq 100. Turning to the authors' computational methods: Non-productive sequences were removed, and CDR3s that did not start with C, did not end with F or W, or were shorter than 7 amino acids were discarded. Antigen-specific clonotypes were identified using the MANAFEST web application through comparison of peptide-stimulated wells with reference and other culture wells. Positive clones required FDR below 0.05, an odds ratio above 5, and productive frequency above 0.1% in at least two of three replicate wells. Cross-reactive clonotypes were defined as significantly expanded in both SARS-CoV-2 spike wells and at least one common cold coronavirus spike condition. Using R version 3.6.1, CDR3 homology was evaluated through Levenshtein distances (stringdist) along with unrooted phylogenetic trees (ape). TCRdb took the public reads, trimmed them with fastp at Q25, ran MiXCR for clone calling and kept in-frame beta chains. Entries are consolidated by CDR3 protein sequence, retaining the most common genes and DNA. Here the V and J calls rest on TCRdb's processing, not on the authors' analysis. The sample has about 13,000 distinct CDR3 sequences on record, 40% to 55% of them singletons. The top ten clonotypes cover less than 25% of the sample.

Sequencing used CD4+ T cells from blood, cultured in vitro, obtained before SARS-CoV-2 vaccination. The chain was built from TRBV20-1 and TRBJ1-1, with TRBD1 identical over 9 junction bases. This sequence was found in a human donor who had recovered from COVID-19. The DNA is TGCAGCGCGGGACAGGGACTGGATGAAGCTTTCTTT. Translated, it reads CSAGQGLDEAFF.